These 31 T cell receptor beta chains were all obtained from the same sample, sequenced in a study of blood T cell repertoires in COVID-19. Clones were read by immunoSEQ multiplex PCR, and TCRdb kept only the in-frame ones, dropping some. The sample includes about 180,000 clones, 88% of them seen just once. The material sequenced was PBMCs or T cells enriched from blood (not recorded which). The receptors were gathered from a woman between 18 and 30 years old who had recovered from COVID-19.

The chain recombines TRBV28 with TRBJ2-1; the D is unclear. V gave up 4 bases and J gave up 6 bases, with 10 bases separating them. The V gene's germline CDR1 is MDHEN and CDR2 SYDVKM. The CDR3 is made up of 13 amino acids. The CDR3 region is CASSSSGSNEQFF. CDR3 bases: TGTGCCAGCAGTTCGTCCGGGTCCAATGAGCAGTTCTTC.

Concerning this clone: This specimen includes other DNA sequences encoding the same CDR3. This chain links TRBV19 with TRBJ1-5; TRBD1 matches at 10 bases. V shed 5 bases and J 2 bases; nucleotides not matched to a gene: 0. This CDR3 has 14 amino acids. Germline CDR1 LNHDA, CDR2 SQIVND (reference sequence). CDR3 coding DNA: TGTGCCAGTAGTGGGACAGGGGGCAATCAGCCCCAGCATTTT. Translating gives CASSGTGGNQPQHF.

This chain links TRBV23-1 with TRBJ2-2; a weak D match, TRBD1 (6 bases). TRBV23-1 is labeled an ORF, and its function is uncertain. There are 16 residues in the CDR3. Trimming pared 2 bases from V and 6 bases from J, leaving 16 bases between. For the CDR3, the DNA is TGCGCCAGCAGTCAAAACGCCCAGGGGCCGCCCGGGGAGCTGTTTTTT. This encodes CASSQNAQGPPGELFF.

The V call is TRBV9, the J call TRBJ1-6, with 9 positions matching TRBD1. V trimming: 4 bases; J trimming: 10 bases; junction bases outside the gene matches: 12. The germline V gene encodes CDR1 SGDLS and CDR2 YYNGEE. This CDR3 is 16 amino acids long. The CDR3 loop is CASSPGQGLGGSPLHF. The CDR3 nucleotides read TGTGCCAGCAGCCCGGGACAGGGTCTCGGAGGCTCACCCCTCCACTTT.

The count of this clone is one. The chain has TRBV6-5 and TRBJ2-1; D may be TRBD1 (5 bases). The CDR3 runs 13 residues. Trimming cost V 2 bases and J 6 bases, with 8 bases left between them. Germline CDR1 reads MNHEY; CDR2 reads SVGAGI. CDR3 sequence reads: CASSYSRVNEQFF. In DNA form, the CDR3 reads TGTGCCAGCAGTTACAGCAGGGTCAATGAGCAGTTCTTC.

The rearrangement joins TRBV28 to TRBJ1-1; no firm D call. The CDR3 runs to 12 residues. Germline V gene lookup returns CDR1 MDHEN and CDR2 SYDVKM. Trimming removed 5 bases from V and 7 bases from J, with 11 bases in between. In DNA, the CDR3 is TGTGCCAGCAGTCTCGCGGGAATTGAAGCTTTCTTT. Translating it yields CASSLAGIEAFF.

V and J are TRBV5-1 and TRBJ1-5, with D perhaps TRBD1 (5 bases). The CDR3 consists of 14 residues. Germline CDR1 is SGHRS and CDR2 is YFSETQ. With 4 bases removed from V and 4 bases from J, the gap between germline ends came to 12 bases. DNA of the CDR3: TGCGCCAGCAGCCCTGACGGACATAATCAGCCCCAGCATTTT. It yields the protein CASSPDGHNQPQHF.

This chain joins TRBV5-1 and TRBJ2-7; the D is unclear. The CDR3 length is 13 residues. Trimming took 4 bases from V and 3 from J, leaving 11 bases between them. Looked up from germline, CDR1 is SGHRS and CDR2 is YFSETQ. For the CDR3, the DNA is TGCGCCAGCAGCAGAGAGGTAGGCTACGAGCAGTACTTC. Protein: CASSREVGYEQYF.

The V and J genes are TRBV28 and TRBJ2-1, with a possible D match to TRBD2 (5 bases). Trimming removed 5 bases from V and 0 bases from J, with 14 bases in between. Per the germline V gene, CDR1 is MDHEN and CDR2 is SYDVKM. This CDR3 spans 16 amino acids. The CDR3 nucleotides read TGTGCCAGCAGTGCCCCTACGGGGAGCTCCTACAATGAGCAGTTCTTC. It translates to CASSAPTGSSYNEQFF.

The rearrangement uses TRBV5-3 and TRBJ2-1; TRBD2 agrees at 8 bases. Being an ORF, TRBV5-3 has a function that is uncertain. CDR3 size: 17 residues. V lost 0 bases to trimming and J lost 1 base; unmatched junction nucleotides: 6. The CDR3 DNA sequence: TGTGCCAGAAGCTTGGTGCGGGGGGATGATTCCTACAATGAGCAGTTCTTC. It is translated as CARSLVRGDDSYNEQFF.

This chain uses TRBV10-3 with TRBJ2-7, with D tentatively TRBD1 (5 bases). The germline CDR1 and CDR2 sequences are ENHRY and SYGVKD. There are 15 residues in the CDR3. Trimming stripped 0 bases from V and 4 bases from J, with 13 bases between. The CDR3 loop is CAISESAGPLYEQYF. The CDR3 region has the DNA TGTGCCATCAGTGAGTCGGCAGGGCCCCTTTACGAGCAGTACTTC.

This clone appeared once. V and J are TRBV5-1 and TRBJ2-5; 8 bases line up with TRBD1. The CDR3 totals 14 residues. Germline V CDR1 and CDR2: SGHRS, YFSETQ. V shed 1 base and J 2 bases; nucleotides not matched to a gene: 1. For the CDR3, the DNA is TGCGCCAGCAGCTTGACAGGGGGGCAAGAGACCCAGTACTTC. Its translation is CASSLTGGQETQYF.

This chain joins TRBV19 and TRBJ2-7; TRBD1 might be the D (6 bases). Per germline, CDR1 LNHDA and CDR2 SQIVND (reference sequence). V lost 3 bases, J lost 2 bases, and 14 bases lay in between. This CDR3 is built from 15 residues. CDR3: CASSISGTRAYEQYF. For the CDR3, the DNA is TGTGCCAGTAGTATTTCCGGGACAAGGGCCTACGAGCAGTACTTC.

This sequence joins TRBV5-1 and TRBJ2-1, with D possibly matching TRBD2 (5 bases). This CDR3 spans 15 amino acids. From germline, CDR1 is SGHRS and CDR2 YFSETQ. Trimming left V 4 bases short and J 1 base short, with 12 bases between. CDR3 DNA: TGCGCCAGCAGCCCGACCGGAGGTTCCTACAATGAGCAGTTCTTC. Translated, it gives CASSPTGGSYNEQFF. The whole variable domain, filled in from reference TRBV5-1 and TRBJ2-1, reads KAGVTQTPRYLIKTRGQQVTLSCSPISGHRSVSWYQQTPGQGLQFLFEYFSETQRNKGNFPGRFSGRQFSNSRSEMNVSTLELGDSALYLCASSPTGGSYNEQFFGPGTRLTVL.

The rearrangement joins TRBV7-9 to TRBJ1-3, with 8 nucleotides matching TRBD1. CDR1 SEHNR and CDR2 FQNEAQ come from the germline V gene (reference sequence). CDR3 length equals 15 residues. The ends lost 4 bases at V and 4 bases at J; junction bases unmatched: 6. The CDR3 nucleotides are TGTGCCAGCAGCTGGACCGCAGGGGGCGGAAACACCATATATTTT. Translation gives CASSWTAGGGNTIYF.

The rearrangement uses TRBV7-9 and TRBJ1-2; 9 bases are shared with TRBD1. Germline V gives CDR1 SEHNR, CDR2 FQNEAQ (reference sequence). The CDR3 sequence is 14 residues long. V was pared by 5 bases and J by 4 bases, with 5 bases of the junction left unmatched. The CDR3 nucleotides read TGTGCCAGCAGCAAGGACAGGGGCCCCTATGGCTACACCTTC. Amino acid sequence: CASSKDRGPYGYTF.

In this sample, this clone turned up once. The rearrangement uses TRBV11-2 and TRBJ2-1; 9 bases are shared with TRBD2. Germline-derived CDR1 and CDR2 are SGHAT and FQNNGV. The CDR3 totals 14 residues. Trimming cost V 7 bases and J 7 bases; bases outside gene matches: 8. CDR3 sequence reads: CASTLGGGVNEQFF. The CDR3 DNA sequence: TGTGCCAGCACTCTTGGCGGGGGGGTAAATGAGCAGTTCTTC.

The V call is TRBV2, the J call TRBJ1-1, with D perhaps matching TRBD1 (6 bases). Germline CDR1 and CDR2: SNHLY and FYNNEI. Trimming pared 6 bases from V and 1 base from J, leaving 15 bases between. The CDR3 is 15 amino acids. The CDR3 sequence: CASRDLGQPNTEAFF. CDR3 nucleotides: TGTGCCAGCAGAGACCTCGGACAGCCGAACACTGAAGCTTTCTTT.

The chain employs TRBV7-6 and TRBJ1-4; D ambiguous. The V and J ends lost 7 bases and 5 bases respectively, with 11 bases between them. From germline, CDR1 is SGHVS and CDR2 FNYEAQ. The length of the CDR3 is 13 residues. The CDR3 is CASTIPGNEKLFF. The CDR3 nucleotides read TGTGCCAGCACCATACCGGGGAATGAAAAACTGTTTTTT.

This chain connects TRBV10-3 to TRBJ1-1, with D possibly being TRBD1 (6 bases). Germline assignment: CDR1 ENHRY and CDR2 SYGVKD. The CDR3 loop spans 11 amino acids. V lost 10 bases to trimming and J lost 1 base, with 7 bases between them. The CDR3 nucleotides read TGTGCCACACAGGGGAACACTGAAGCTTTCTTT. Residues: CATQGNTEAFF.

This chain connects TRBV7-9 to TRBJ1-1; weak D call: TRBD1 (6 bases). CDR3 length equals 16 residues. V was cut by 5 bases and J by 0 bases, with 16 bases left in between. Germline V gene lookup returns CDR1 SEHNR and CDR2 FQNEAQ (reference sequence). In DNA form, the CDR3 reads TGTGCCAGCAGCCCTAGATGGACAGACATGAACACTGAAGCTTTCTTT. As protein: CASSPRWTDMNTEAFF.

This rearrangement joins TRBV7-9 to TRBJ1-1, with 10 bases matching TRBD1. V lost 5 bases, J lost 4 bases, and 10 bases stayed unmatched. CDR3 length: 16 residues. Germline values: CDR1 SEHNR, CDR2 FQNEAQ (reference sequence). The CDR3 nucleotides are TGTGCCAGCAGCGGACGCCGGGACAGGGGATCCACTGAAGCTTTCTTT. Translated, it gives CASSGRRDRGSTEAFF.

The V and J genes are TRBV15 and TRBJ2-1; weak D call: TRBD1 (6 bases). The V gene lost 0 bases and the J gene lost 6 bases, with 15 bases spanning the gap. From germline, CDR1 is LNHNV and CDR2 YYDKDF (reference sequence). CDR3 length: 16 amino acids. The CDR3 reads CATSRDFLQGSNEQFF. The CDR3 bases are TGTGCCACCAGCAGAGATTTTTTACAGGGATCCAATGAGCAGTTCTTC.

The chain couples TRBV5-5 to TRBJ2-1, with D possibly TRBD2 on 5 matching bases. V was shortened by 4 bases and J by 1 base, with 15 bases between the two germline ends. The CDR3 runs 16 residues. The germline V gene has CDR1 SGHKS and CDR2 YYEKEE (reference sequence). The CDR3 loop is CASSQTRGSSYNEQFF. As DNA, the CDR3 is TGTGCCAGCAGCCAGACAAGAGGGAGTTCCTACAATGAGCAGTTCTTC. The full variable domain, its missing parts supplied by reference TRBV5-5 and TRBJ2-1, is DAGVTQSPTHLIKTRGQQVTLRCSPISGHKSVSWYQQVLGQGPQFIFQYYEKEERGRGNFPDRFSARQFPNYSSELNVNALLLGDSALYLCASSQTRGSSYNEQFFGPGTRLTVL.

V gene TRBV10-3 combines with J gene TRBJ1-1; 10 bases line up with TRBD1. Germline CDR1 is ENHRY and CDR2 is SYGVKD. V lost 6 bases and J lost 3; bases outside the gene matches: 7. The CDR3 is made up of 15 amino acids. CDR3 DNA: TGTGCCATCAGCGGGCCGGGACAGGGGTACACTGAAGCTTTCTTT. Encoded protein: CAISGPGQGYTEAFF.

CDR3 in amino acids: CASLAGVNQPQHF. The CDR3 DNA is TGTGCCAGCCTGGCCGGAGTCAATCAGCCCCAGCATTTT. The rearrangement uses TRBV2 and TRBJ1-5, with D uncertain. V shed 8 bases and J shed 3 bases, with 11 bases lying between them. The CDR3 has 13 amino acids. Looked up from germline, CDR1 is SNHLY and CDR2 is FYNNEI.

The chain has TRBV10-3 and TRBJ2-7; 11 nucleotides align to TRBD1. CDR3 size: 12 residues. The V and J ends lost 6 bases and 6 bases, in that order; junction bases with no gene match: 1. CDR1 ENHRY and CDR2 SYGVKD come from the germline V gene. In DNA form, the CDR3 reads TGTGCCATCAGGGGACAGGGGGGCGAGCAGTACTTC. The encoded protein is CAIRGQGGEQYF.

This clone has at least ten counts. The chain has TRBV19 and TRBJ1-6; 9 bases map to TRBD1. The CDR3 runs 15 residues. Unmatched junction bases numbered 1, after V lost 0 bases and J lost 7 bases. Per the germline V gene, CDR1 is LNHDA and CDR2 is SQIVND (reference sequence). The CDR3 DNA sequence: TGTGCCAGTAGTATAGAAGACAGGGGGAATTCACCCCTCCACTTT. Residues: CASSIEDRGNSPLHF. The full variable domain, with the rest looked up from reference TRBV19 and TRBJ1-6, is DGGITQSPKYLFRKEGQNVTLSCEQNLNHDAMYWYRQDPGQGLRLIYYSQIVNDFQKGDIAEGYSVSREKKESFPLTVTSAQKNPTAFYLCASSIEDRGNSPLHFGNGTRLTVT.

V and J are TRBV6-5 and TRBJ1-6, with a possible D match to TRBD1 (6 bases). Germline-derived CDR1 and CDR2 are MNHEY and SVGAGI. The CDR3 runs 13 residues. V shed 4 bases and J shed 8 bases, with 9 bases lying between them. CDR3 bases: TGTGCCAGCAGTTCGAACAGGGATTCACCCCTCCACTTT. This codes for CASSSNRDSPLHF.

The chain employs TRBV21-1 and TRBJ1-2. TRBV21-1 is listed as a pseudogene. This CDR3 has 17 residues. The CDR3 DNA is TGTGCCAGCAGCGTATGCCCTCGGGACTCCAATAACTATGGCTACACCTTC. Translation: CASSVCPRDSNNYGYTF.

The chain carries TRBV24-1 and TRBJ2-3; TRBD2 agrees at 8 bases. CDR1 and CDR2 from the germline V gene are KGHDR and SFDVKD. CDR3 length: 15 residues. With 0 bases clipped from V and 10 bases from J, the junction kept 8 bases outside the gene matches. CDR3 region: CATSDLRGLDGPQYF. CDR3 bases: TGTGCCACCAGTGATTTGCGGGGACTAGATGGGCCGCAGTATTTT.